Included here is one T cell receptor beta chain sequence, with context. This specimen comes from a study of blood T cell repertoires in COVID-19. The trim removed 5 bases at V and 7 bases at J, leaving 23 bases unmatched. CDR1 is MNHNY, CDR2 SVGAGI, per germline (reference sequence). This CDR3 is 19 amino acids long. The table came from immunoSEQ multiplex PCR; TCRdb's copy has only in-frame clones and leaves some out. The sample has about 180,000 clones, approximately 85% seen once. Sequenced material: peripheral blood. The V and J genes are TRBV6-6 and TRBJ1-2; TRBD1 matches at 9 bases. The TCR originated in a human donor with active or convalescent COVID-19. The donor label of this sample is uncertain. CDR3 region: CASSPPLGRQGGNLGGYTF. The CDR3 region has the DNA TGTGCCAGCAGTCCCCCCTTAGGCCGACAGGGGGGAAATTTGGGTGGCTACACCTTC.